Given below is one T cell receptor beta chain in context. The data stem from a study of technical replicates of blood from a few donors. Clones were sequenced by immunoSEQ multiplex PCR, and TCRdb holds only the in-frame ones, with some missing. In the table there are 95,000 or so clones, approximately 96% of which are singletons. This CDR3 contains 14 residues. Per the germline V gene, CDR1 is SGHAT and CDR2 is FQNNGV. J gave up 1 base and V 5 bases, and 4 bases lay outside the gene matches. Sequencing was carried out using T cells isolated from PBMCs. This chain joins TRBV11-2 and TRBJ2-7, with TRBD1 matching over 8 bases. This sequence was found in a human donor in good health. The CDR3 nucleotides read TGTGCCAGCAGCCCGGGGACAGGTTCCTACGAGCAGTACTTC. It translates to CASSPGTGSYEQYF.